The 6 T cell receptor beta chains below all came from one sample that was sequenced in a study of brain T cells in children with intractable seizures. Measured with immunoSEQ multiplex PCR; TCRdb has only the in-frame clones, and not every one. The repertoire holds about 340,000 clones, with about 94% as singletons. Time point specified: blood from clinic visit 5 months post-surgery; TSC patient then seizure free. The sample in question was peripheral blood, obtained more than 4 months after surgery. Every receptor here comes from a boy under two years old with tuberous sclerosis and intractable seizures.

The chain recombines TRBV9 with TRBJ1-2; D remains unclear. This CDR3 comprises 13 residues. The germline CDR1 and CDR2 sequences are SGDLS and YYNGEE. The V and J ends lost 8 bases and 4 bases respectively, with 15 bases between them. This CDR3 is CASPDRNFYGYTF. CDR3 coding DNA: TGTGCCAGTCCGGACCGAAACTTCTATGGCTACACCTTC.

This chain's CDR3 is CATSDLNSGRARETQYF. As DNA, the CDR3 is TGTGCCACCAGTGATTTGAATAGCGGGAGGGCCAGAGAGACCCAGTACTTC. The rearrangement uses TRBV24-1 and TRBJ2-5, with 11 bases identical to TRBD2. The ends lost 0 bases at V and 4 bases at J; junction bases unmatched: 6. CDR1 and CDR2 (germline): KGHDR, SFDVKD. This CDR3 spans 17 amino acids.

The rearrangement uses TRBV5-1 and TRBJ1-2, with TRBD1 identical over 9 bases. J was trimmed by 5 bases and V by 0 bases; bases with no gene match: 5. Germline CDR1 is SGHRS and CDR2 is YFSETQ. CDR3 size: 15 residues. The CDR3 DNA sequence: TGCGCCAGCAGCTTGGCCCAGGACAGGGGTTATGGCTACACCTTC. Protein sequence: CASSLAQDRGYGYTF.

The chain links TRBV20-1 to TRBJ1-1, with no clear D. Trimming shortened V by 5 bases and J by 6 bases, and 7 bases separated the two germline ends. The CDR3 consists of 10 residues. Germline lookup yields CDR1 DFQATT and CDR2 SNEGSKA (reference sequence). CDR3 nucleotide sequence: TGCAGTGCTCACGCGTCTGAAGCTTTCTTT. Its translation: CSAHASEAFF.

V gene TRBV28 combines with J gene TRBJ2-3, with 9 bases that match TRBD1. V was clipped by 7 bases and J by 3 bases; unmatched bases: 14. Germline CDR1 is MDHEN and CDR2 is SYDVKM. This CDR3 is built from 17 residues. CDR3 residues: CASTDRPGQGLTDTQYF. The CDR3 DNA follows: TGTGCCAGCACCGACCGGCCCGGACAGGGGCTGACAGATACGCAGTATTTT.

The CDR3 spells CASSHLTSGRVGGELFF. For the CDR3, the DNA is TGTGCCAGCAGCCACCTGACTAGCGGGAGGGTAGGGGGGGAGCTGTTTTTT. The chain couples TRBV7-9 to TRBJ2-2, with 14 bases fitting TRBD2. The junction had 10 bases not matched to a gene; V was cut back by 5 bases and J by 8 bases. The germline CDR1 and CDR2 sequences are SEHNR and FQNEAQ (reference sequence). The CDR3 runs to 17 residues.